The 32 T cell receptor beta chains listed next were all sequenced from one sample in a study of cytomegalovirus exposure and HLA in healthy donors. The table came from immunoSEQ multiplex PCR; TCRdb's copy has only in-frame clones and leaves some out. The sample carries about 240,000 clones, more than 75% recorded once. Sample: PBMCs. Receptor source: a woman in her 30s in good health and CMV-seropositive.

This chain connects TRBV9 to TRBJ2-1; 10 nucleotides align to TRBD2. Trimming took 2 bases from V and 4 from J; bases not matched to a gene: 6. The CDR3 covers 16 residues. Germline-derived CDR1 and CDR2 are SGDLS and YYNGEE. The CDR3 bases are TGTGCCAGCAGCGTGGCTAGCGGGAGTGTGTACAATGAGCAGTTCTTC. Protein sequence: CASSVASGSVYNEQFF.

The chain joins TRBV30 to TRBJ2-3; maybe TRBD2 (5 bases). Germline values: CDR1 GTSNPN, CDR2 SVGIG (reference sequence). This CDR3 comprises 12 residues. V lost 0 bases and J 7 bases, leaving 8 bases between the germline ends. DNA of the CDR3: TGTGCCTGGAGTGTATACGGGAATACGCAGTATTTT. Translated, it gives CAWSVYGNTQYF.

The rearrangement uses TRBV11-1 and TRBJ1-2, with unresolved D. This CDR3 comprises 12 residues. Germline CDR1 reads SGHAT; CDR2 reads FQDESV (reference sequence). V was shortened by 3 bases and J by 3 bases, with 5 bases between the two germline ends. This CDR3 reads CASSLGDYGYTF. The CDR3 DNA sequence: TGTGCCAGCAGCTTGGGAGACTATGGCTACACCTTC.

The rearrangement joins TRBV29-1 to TRBJ2-1; tentative D call: TRBD2 (5 bases). Germline CDR1 SQVTM, CDR2 ANQGSEA. Deletions cut 3 bases from V and 7 bases from J, with 10 bases between. The CDR3 extends over 12 amino acids. The CDR3 region is CSVEVGRNEQFF. The CDR3 DNA reads TGCAGCGTTGAGGTGGGGAGAAATGAGCAGTTCTTC.

The chain combines TRBV5-1 with TRBJ2-5; the match to TRBD2 covers 13 bases. The CDR3 sequence is 17 residues long. CDR1 and CDR2 from the germline V gene are SGHRS and YFSETQ. The junction had 7 bases not matched to a gene; V was cut back by 2 bases and J by 3 bases. The CDR3 DNA follows: TGCGCCAGCAGCTTCATCACAGGACTAGCGGGAGAAGAGACCCAGTACTTC. This encodes CASSFITGLAGEETQYF.

J is TRBJ2-3 and V is TRBV6-1; 8 bases are a match to TRBD2. After removal of 4 bases from V and 0 bases from J, the junction contained 12 bases not matched to a gene. Germline V CDR1 and CDR2: MNHNS, SASEGT. The CDR3 has 18 amino acids. CDR3 bases: TGTGCCAGCAGTGTTCATGATCGAGCGGGAGCTAGCACAGATACGCAGTATTTT. Translated, it gives CASSVHDRAGASTDTQYF.

The CDR3 DNA is TGTGCCAGCCACGGGGGAACCGGGGAGCTGTTTTTT. Protein sequence: CASHGGTGELFF. The genes are TRBV27 and TRBJ2-2; D might be TRBD2 (6 bases). The CDR3 totals 12 residues. Per germline, CDR1 MNHEY and CDR2 SMNVEV (reference sequence). Trimming removed 8 bases from V and 5 bases from J, with 9 bases in between.

The J gene is TRBJ2-7, the V gene TRBV10-3; no clear D. Trimming removed 4 bases from V and 2 bases from J, with 9 bases in between. Germline-derived CDR1 and CDR2 are ENHRY and SYGVKD. This CDR3 is built from 13 residues. In DNA form, the CDR3 reads TGTGCCATCAGTGTGGTACAGACCTACGAGCAGTACTTC. Translation gives CAISVVQTYEQYF.

This clone was detected once. The V gene is TRBV7-2, the J gene TRBJ2-2; no clear D. The CDR3 contains 14 residues. Between the trimmed V and J ends, which lost 6 bases and 5 bases, there was a span of 13 bases. The V gene's germline CDR1 is SGHTA and CDR2 FQGNSA. The CDR3 sequence: CASSPHPETGELFF. The CDR3 coding sequence is TGTGCCAGCAGTCCTCACCCTGAGACCGGGGAGCTGTTTTTT.

The chain's CDR3 is CSGMGEGTDSYEQYF. The DNA for the CDR3 is TGCAGCGGGATGGGGGAGGGGACCGACTCCTACGAGCAGTACTTC. The V call is TRBV29-1, the J call TRBJ2-7; 7 bases match TRBD2. CDR1 SQVTM and CDR2 ANQGSEA come from the germline V gene. The CDR3 is 15 residues long. Trimming took 7 bases from V and 0 from J; bases not matched to a gene: 12.

The chain carries TRBV11-2 and TRBJ2-5, with 11 bases that match TRBD2. Germline lookup yields CDR1 SGHAT and CDR2 FQNNGV. The V and J ends lost 0 bases and 0 bases, in that order; junction bases with no gene match: 12. The CDR3 totals 20 residues. The CDR3 protein is CASSLDQYGTSGVYQETQYF. The CDR3 bases are TGTGCCAGCAGCTTAGATCAATACGGGACTAGCGGAGTGTACCAAGAGACCCAGTACTTC.

This chain connects TRBV27 to TRBJ2-7, with 9 bases matching TRBD1. V lost 5 bases, J lost 2 bases, and 7 bases stayed unmatched. Germline assignment: CDR1 MNHEY and CDR2 SMNVEV (reference sequence). The CDR3 consists of 15 residues. The CDR3 DNA sequence: TGTGCCAGCAGTCGGGACAGGGCCGGGACCTACGAGCAGTACTTC. This sequence encodes CASSRDRAGTYEQYF.

V usage is TRBV7-9 and J usage is TRBJ2-5, with a possible D match to TRBD2 (7 bases). The CDR3 is made up of 13 amino acids. Germline values: CDR1 SEHNR, CDR2 FQNEAQ (reference sequence). The V and J ends lost 4 bases and 6 bases respectively, with 12 bases between them. CDR3 sequence reads: CASSSAGGQTQYF. The CDR3 DNA reads TGTGCCAGCAGCTCGGCCGGGGGGCAGACCCAGTACTTC.

This chain joins TRBV13 and TRBJ2-5, with 15 positions matching TRBD2. The trim removed 6 bases at V and 6 bases at J, leaving 23 bases unmatched. Germline CDR1 is PRHDT and CDR2 is FYEKMQ (reference sequence). The CDR3 is 21 residues long. This CDR3 reads CASSLGDREWTSGRGIKTQYF. CDR3 DNA: TGTGCCAGCAGTCTCGGGGACAGGGAGTGGACTAGCGGGAGGGGAATAAAGACCCAGTACTTC.

The chain is built from TRBV27 and TRBJ2-3; 15 positions match TRBD2. V dropped 5 bases and J dropped 4; count of bases not matched to a gene: 10. Germline values: CDR1 MNHEY, CDR2 SMNVEV (reference sequence). This CDR3 spans 18 amino acids. The CDR3 spells CASSDTGTSGRLADTQYF. Here the CDR3 DNA reads TGTGCCAGCAGTGATACCGGGACTAGCGGGAGGTTGGCAGATACGCAGTATTTT.

This clone appeared a single time. This chain uses TRBV27 with TRBJ1-5, with TRBD1 as a possible D gene (5 bases). The CDR3 totals 14 residues. Germline V gives CDR1 MNHEY, CDR2 SMNVEV (reference sequence). Trimming left V 2 bases short and J 4 bases short, with 9 bases between. The CDR3 loop reads CASSLDSLNQPQHF. Written as DNA, the CDR3 is TGTGCCAGCAGTTTAGACAGCCTTAATCAGCCCCAGCATTTT.

V and J are TRBV27 and TRBJ2-3, with 9 bases identical to TRBD2. The length of the CDR3 is 15 residues. Germline CDR1 and CDR2: MNHEY and SMNVEV (reference sequence). The ends lost 6 bases at V and 2 bases at J; junction bases unmatched: 6. As DNA, the CDR3 is TGTGCCAGCAGCCAAGCGGGGGGCCTCACAGATACGCAGTATTTT. This encodes CASSQAGGLTDTQYF.

The chain uses TRBV7-3 and TRBJ2-5, with 13 bases identical to TRBD2. J lost 1 base, V lost 5 bases, and 4 bases had no gene match. The germline V gene has CDR1 SGHTA and CDR2 FQGTGA. The CDR3 covers 16 residues. CDR3 coding DNA: TGTGCCAGCAGCACCGGGACTAGCGGGATCCAAGAGACCCAGTACTTC. Protein: CASSTGTSGIQETQYF.

V and J are TRBV28 and TRBJ1-2, with no clear D. Germline loops: CDR1 MDHEN, CDR2 SYDVKM. The CDR3 covers 12 residues. V dropped 6 bases and J dropped 4 bases, with 9 bases sitting between them. This CDR3 reads CASSRAPYGYTF. In DNA, the CDR3 is TGTGCCAGCAGCCGCGCACCCTATGGCTACACCTTC.

This clone was recorded a few times. The rearrangement joins TRBV7-2 to TRBJ1-4; D unresolved. The length of the CDR3 is 15 residues. V lost 1 base, J lost 2 bases, and 8 bases lay in between. CDR1 is SGHTA and CDR2 is FQGNSA in the germline V gene. The CDR3, as DNA: TGTGCCAGCAGCTTAGAATCTAAGACTAATGAAAAACTGTTTTTT. The encoded protein is CASSLESKTNEKLFF.

This clone was detected once. CDR3 loop: CASSLDSNYGYTF. The CDR3 DNA follows: TGTGCCAGCAGCCTGGACAGTAACTATGGCTACACCTTC. The chain is built from TRBV7-2 and TRBJ1-2, with D perhaps matching TRBD1 (6 bases). V shed 5 bases and J shed 1 base, with 8 bases lying between them. This CDR3 is built from 13 residues. Per the germline V gene, CDR1 is SGHTA and CDR2 is FQGNSA.

The gene calls are TRBV19 and TRBJ2-2, with D possibly matching TRBD1 (5 bases). This CDR3 spans 14 amino acids. CDR1 and CDR2 (germline): LNHDA, SQIVND (reference sequence). Between the trimmed V and J ends, which lost 3 bases and 5 bases, there was a span of 10 bases. The CDR3 protein is CASSIRAGTGELFF. Written as DNA, the CDR3 is TGTGCCAGTAGTATTCGTGCAGGGACCGGGGAGCTGTTTTTT.

This chain links TRBV7-2 with TRBJ1-5; no reliable D call. V was trimmed by 5 bases and J by 7 bases, leaving 12 bases between them. CDR3 length equals 13 residues. Per germline, CDR1 SGHTA and CDR2 FQGNSA. The CDR3 region is CASSGSGGQPQHF. The DNA of the CDR3 is TGTGCCAGCAGCGGATCGGGAGGGCAGCCCCAGCATTTT.

The chain combines TRBV2 with TRBJ2-5; 8 nucleotides align to TRBD2. The V and J ends lost 2 bases and 4 bases, in that order; junction bases with no gene match: 6. The CDR3 has 15 residues. Germline assignment: CDR1 SNHLY and CDR2 FYNNEI. The CDR3 protein is CASSEKVAGLETQYF. DNA for the CDR3: TGTGCCAGCAGTGAAAAAGTAGCGGGGTTAGAGACCCAGTACTTC.

The J gene is TRBJ2-3, the V gene TRBV9, with 8 bases that match TRBD2. Germline trimming cut 0 bases from V and 5 bases from J; bases unmatched to any gene: 11. Germline V gives CDR1 SGDLS, CDR2 YYNGEE. This CDR3 is built from 17 residues. The CDR3 coding sequence is TGTGCCAGCAGCGTAGTAGGATTGCGGGAGGTACTAGATACGCAGTATTTT. This gives the protein CASSVVGLREVLDTQYF.

V and J are TRBV29-1 and TRBJ2-5; D not resolved. The CDR3 covers 11 residues. Per the germline V gene, CDR1 is SQVTM and CDR2 is ANQGSEA. The V gene lost 4 bases and the J gene lost 3 bases, with 6 bases spanning the gap. The CDR3 DNA is TGCAGCGTTGCTGGAGAAGAGACCCAGTACTTC. This codes for CSVAGEETQYF.

The CDR3 loop is CASSTRTDGYTF. CDR3 bases: TGCGCCAGCAGCACCCGGACAGACGGCTACACCTTC. This sequence joins TRBV4-1 and TRBJ1-2; D is perhaps TRBD1 (6 bases). The V gene lost 5 bases and the J gene lost 8 bases, with 12 bases spanning the gap. This CDR3 has 12 residues. Germline values: CDR1 MGHRA, CDR2 YSYEKL.

The chain uses TRBV25-1 and TRBJ2-7; 11 positions match TRBD1. V gave up 4 bases and J gave up 3 bases; unmatched junction bases: 8. CDR3 length equals 16 residues. Per germline, CDR1 MGHDK and CDR2 SYGVNS. The DNA for the CDR3 is TGTGCCAGCAGTGCGCCGGGACAGGGGGTTAGCTACGAGCAGTACTTC. Its translation is CASSAPGQGVSYEQYF.

The V call is TRBV15, the J call TRBJ2-1, with 8 bases matching TRBD2. CDR3 size: 18 residues. The junction had 14 bases not matched to a gene; V was cut back by 0 bases and J by 7 bases. CDR1 is LNHNV, CDR2 YYDKDF, per germline (reference sequence). The CDR3 protein is CATSRDPSGSGSWNEQFF. DNA for the CDR3: TGTGCCACCAGCAGAGACCCGAGTGGCAGCGGGAGTTGGAATGAGCAGTTCTTC. The variable domain in full, with the rest retrieved from reference TRBV15 and TRBJ2-1, is DAMVIQNPRYQVTQFGKPVTLSCSQTLNHNVMYWYQQKSSQAPKLLFHYYDKDFNNEADTPDNFQSRRPNTSFCFLDIRSPGLGDTAMYLCATSRDPSGSGSWNEQFFGPGTRLTVL.

This clone appeared a few times. The chain is built from TRBV19 and TRBJ2-6, with a tentative D call TRBD1 (6 bases). Germline V gene data show CDR1 as LNHDA and CDR2 as SQIVND (reference sequence). This CDR3 spans 16 amino acids. V was cut by 3 bases and J by 2 bases, with 11 bases left in between. The CDR3 loop reads CASSITGITGANVLTF. CDR3 coding DNA: TGTGCCAGTAGTATCACAGGGATAACTGGGGCCAACGTCCTGACTTTC.

This chain connects TRBV5-6 to TRBJ2-2; D is undetermined. Trimming left V 0 bases short and J 0 bases short, with 9 bases between. The CDR3 is 16 residues long. Per the germline V gene, CDR1 is SGHDT and CDR2 is YYEEEE. In nucleotides, the CDR3 is TGTGCCAGCAGCTTGGGGCCAGGAACGAACACCGGGGAGCTGTTTTTT. Translated, it gives CASSLGPGTNTGELFF.

The chain links TRBV5-1 to TRBJ2-5, with a possible D match to TRBD1 (6 bases). Germline CDR1 and CDR2: SGHRS and YFSETQ. V was cut by 0 bases and J by 0 bases, with 9 bases left in between. The CDR3 loop spans 15 amino acids. The CDR3 sequence is CASSLAQGNQETQYF. The DNA of the CDR3 is TGCGCCAGCAGCTTGGCCCAGGGGAACCAAGAGACCCAGTACTTC.